These 32 T cell receptor beta chains originate from one sample sequenced in a study of ipilimumab plus nivolumab after autologous stem cell transplantation. The method was immunoSEQ multiplex PCR; TCRdb's version includes in-frame clones alone and lacks a portion of them. Here the sample spans approximately 40,000 clones, about 91% being singletons. The sample was PBMCs, taken in a trial of ipilimumab plus nivolumab as post-transplant consolidation. Source of these receptors: a male donor with multiple myeloma.

This chain connects TRBV19 to TRBJ2-1; no clear D. The V gene's germline CDR1 is LNHDA and CDR2 SQIVND (reference sequence). The CDR3 extends over 15 amino acids. Trimming shortened V by 3 bases and J by 4 bases, and 13 bases separated the two germline ends. As DNA, the CDR3 is TGTGCCAGTAGTATGGACGAGATGAGATACAATGAGCAGTTCTTC. This encodes CASSMDEMRYNEQFF.

The chain recombines TRBV14 with TRBJ2-3, with 7 bases aligning to TRBD1. Per the germline V gene, CDR1 is SGHDN and CDR2 is FVKESK. CDR3 length: 16 residues. After removal of 3 bases from V and 1 base from J, the junction contained 7 bases not matched to a gene. CDR3 residues: CASSHSRGPGTDTQYF. DNA for the CDR3: TGTGCCAGCAGCCATTCTAGGGGGCCAGGCACAGATACGCAGTATTTT.

V usage is TRBV7-2 and J usage is TRBJ2-7; TRBD2 might be the D (5 bases). Germline CDR1 is SGHTA and CDR2 is FQGNSA. V was trimmed by 4 bases and J by 3 bases, leaving 13 bases between them. CDR3 length: 14 residues. In DNA form, the CDR3 reads TGTGCCAGCAGCTCGTCGGCGGGTTTCTACGAGCAGTACTTC. The encoded protein is CASSSSAGFYEQYF.

The chain couples TRBV6-9 to TRBJ2-7; 14 bases agree with TRBD2. Germline-derived CDR1 and CDR2 are MNHGY and SVAAGI. This CDR3 is 13 amino acids long. The ends lost 3 bases at V and 13 bases at J; junction bases unmatched: 5. The CDR3 loop reads CASSYPGLAGVYF. Written as DNA, the CDR3 is TGTGCCAGCAGTTACCCGGGACTAGCGGGAGTATACTTC.

The chain combines TRBV28 with TRBJ2-7; TRBD2 is a possible D gene (6 bases). Looked up from germline, CDR1 is MDHEN and CDR2 is SYDVKM. Trimming removed 4 bases at V and 6 bases at J, with 13 bases between. This CDR3 has 13 residues. CDR3: CASSSTREVEQYF. CDR3 DNA sequence: TGTGCCAGCAGTTCCACAAGGGAGGTCGAGCAGTACTTC.

The rearrangement joins TRBV19 to TRBJ1-5; unclear D gene. Per germline, CDR1 LNHDA and CDR2 SQIVND (reference sequence). Trimming removed 2 bases at V and 6 bases at J, with 11 bases between. The CDR3 consists of 14 residues. The DNA of the CDR3 is TGTGCCAGTAGTATAAGATTGGGCCCTCAGCCCCAGCATTTT. Translating it yields CASSIRLGPQPQHF.

This chain connects TRBV28 to TRBJ1-2; no definite D call. V was cut by 2 bases and J by 0 bases, with 7 bases left in between. Per germline, CDR1 MDHEN and CDR2 SYDVKM. CDR3 length equals 14 residues. The CDR3 protein is CASSLGRANYGYTF. The CDR3, as DNA: TGTGCCAGCAGTTTAGGAAGAGCTAACTATGGCTACACCTTC.

The V call is TRBV15, the J call TRBJ1-2; perhaps TRBD1 as D (5 bases). The CDR3 is made up of 13 amino acids. Germline V CDR1 and CDR2: LNHNV, YYDKDF (reference sequence). V was clipped by 0 bases and J by 7 bases, with 9 bases between them. DNA of the CDR3: TGTGCCACCAGCAGAGATAGAAGGGGTGGCTACACCTTC. This encodes CATSRDRRGGYTF.

The V and J genes are TRBV7-8 and TRBJ1-2, with D tentatively TRBD1 (6 bases). The V gene's germline CDR1 is SGHVS and CDR2 FQNEAQ. The CDR3 contains 15 residues. Trimming cost V 5 bases and J 4 bases, with 17 bases left between them. The CDR3 bases are TGTGCCAGCAGCCCGGCGGTCGGGGGGGCCTATGGCTACACCTTC. Translating gives CASSPAVGGAYGYTF.

The rearrangement joins TRBV7-8 to TRBJ1-6; D call uncertain. The CDR3 extends over 13 amino acids. The germline V gene encodes CDR1 SGHVS and CDR2 FQNEAQ. Between the trimmed V and J ends, which lost 1 base and 8 bases, there was a span of 6 bases. The DNA for the CDR3 is TGTGCCAGCAGCTTAGTAGGGCATTCACCCCTCCACTTT. This codes for CASSLVGHSPLHF.

The chain uses TRBV15 and TRBJ2-5; 7 nucleotides line up with TRBD1. This CDR3 spans 17 amino acids. Germline V gene lookup returns CDR1 LNHNV and CDR2 YYDKDF (reference sequence). Trimming at V came to 0 bases and at J to 5 bases, leaving 12 bases not matched to a gene. Written as DNA, the CDR3 is TGTGCCACCAGCAGAGAAGTAGGCAGGGGGTCGGGCGAGACCCAGTACTTC. Translating gives CATSREVGRGSGETQYF.

The chain recombines TRBV9 with TRBJ2-7; D unclear. The CDR3 extends over 12 amino acids. The V gene lost 4 bases and the J gene lost 4 bases, with 9 bases spanning the gap. Germline V lookup: CDR1 SGDLS, CDR2 YYNGEE. The CDR3 coding sequence is TGTGCCAGCAGCCGGACCATTTACGAGCAGTACTTC. This gives the protein CASSRTIYEQYF.

CDR3 in amino acids: CASSRLAANTGELFF. The CDR3 DNA reads as TGTGCCAGCAGCCGACTAGCGGCGAACACCGGGGAGCTGTTTTTT. The genes are TRBV6-4 and TRBJ2-2, with 9 nucleotides matching TRBD2. The CDR3 contains 15 residues. The V segment lost 6 bases and the J segment 0 bases; nucleotides outside the gene matches: 2. Germline CDR1 MRHNA, CDR2 SNTAGT.

V usage is TRBV7-2 and J usage is TRBJ2-6, with D possibly being TRBD1 (5 bases). The germline CDR1 and CDR2 sequences are SGHTA and FQGNSA. The CDR3 sequence is 16 residues long. V was shortened by 7 bases and J by 0 bases, with 13 bases between the two germline ends. Here the CDR3 DNA reads TGTGCCAGCATAAGGGGCATCCCCTCTGGGGCCAACGTCCTGACTTTC. It encodes CASIRGIPSGANVLTF. Full variable domain (outside the CDR3, taken from reference TRBV7-2 and TRBJ2-6): GAGVSQSPSNKVTEKGKDVELRCDPISGHTALYWYRQSLGQGLEFLIYFQGNSAPDKSGLPSDRFSAERTGGSVSTLTIQRTQQEDSAVYLCASIRGIPSGANVLTFGAGSRLTVL.

The chain has TRBV6-1 and TRBJ1-2, with 7 bases lining up with TRBD1. The CDR3 runs to 14 residues. Germline trimming cut 9 bases from V and 3 bases from J; bases unmatched to any gene: 10. Germline loops: CDR1 MNHNS, CDR2 SASEGT. In DNA form, the CDR3 reads TGTGCCAGTAGGGGGACAGAAACCTACTATGGCTACACCTTC. Translation gives CASRGTETYYGYTF.

The gene calls are TRBV7-9 and TRBJ2-1; 8 bases match TRBD2. V was pared by 1 base and J by 1 base, with 9 bases of the junction left unmatched. CDR3 size: 18 residues. From germline, CDR1 is SEHNR and CDR2 FQNEAQ (reference sequence). The CDR3 DNA reads as TGTGCCAGCAGCTTAGGTGGACTAGCCGGAAATTCCTACAATGAGCAGTTCTTC. It translates to CASSLGGLAGNSYNEQFF.

The gene calls are TRBV2 and TRBJ1-5, with 7 nucleotides matching TRBD1. Per germline, CDR1 SNHLY and CDR2 FYNNEI. This CDR3 spans 17 amino acids. With V trimmed by 2 bases and J by 0 bases, 7 bases remained unmatched. CDR3 DNA sequence: TGTGCCAGCAGTGAATTAGACAGGGATCATAGCAATCAGCCCCAGCATTTT. Translated: CASSELDRDHSNQPQHF. The full variable domain, its missing parts supplied by reference TRBV2 and TRBJ1-5, is EPEVTQTPSHQVTQMGQEVILRCVPISNHLYFYWYRQILGQKVEFLVSFYNNEISEKSEIFDDQFSVERPDGSNFTLKIRSTKLEDSAMYFCASSELDRDHSNQPQHFGDGTRLSIL.

The J gene is TRBJ1-1, the V gene TRBV6-6, with 8 bases lining up with TRBD1. V lost 8 bases, J lost 4 bases, and 12 bases stayed unmatched. CDR1 and CDR2 (germline): MNHNY, SVGAGI (reference sequence). The CDR3 sequence is 15 residues long. CDR3 bases: TGTGCCAGCGCCTCCCCCGCCAGGGGGCTCACTGAAGCTTTCTTT. It specifies CASASPARGLTEAFF.

V and J are TRBV7-2 and TRBJ2-7, with D tentatively TRBD1 (6 bases). This CDR3 is built from 15 residues. Trimming left V 0 bases short and J 2 bases short, with 11 bases between. CDR1 is SGHTA and CDR2 is FQGNSA in the germline V gene. CDR3 protein: CASSLAAGDPYEQYF. The CDR3 region has the DNA TGTGCCAGCAGCTTAGCAGCAGGGGACCCCTACGAGCAGTACTTC.

The chain employs TRBV28 and TRBJ2-3; no clear D gene. The germline gives CDR1 MDHEN, CDR2 SYDVKM. The CDR3 contains 15 residues. Trimming took off 3 bases at V and 4 bases at J, with 14 bases between the two ends. Here the CDR3 reads CASSFALVVADTQYF. The CDR3 DNA sequence: TGTGCCAGCAGTTTTGCGCTAGTTGTCGCAGATACGCAGTATTTT.

This chain joins TRBV2 and TRBJ1-5; D is unresolved. Germline values: CDR1 SNHLY, CDR2 FYNNEI. The CDR3 runs 13 residues. Trimming removed 0 bases at V and 9 bases at J, with 9 bases between. The CDR3 DNA reads TGTGCCAGCAGTGAAGCGTCCAGAGGGCCCCAGCATTTT. Protein sequence: CASSEASRGPQHF.

The CDR3 here is CASSVGQVDEKLFF. CDR3 DNA sequence: TGTGCCAGCAGCGTCGGGCAGGTCGATGAAAAACTGTTTTTT. The chain uses TRBV9 and TRBJ1-4; the D is unclear. Trimming stripped 2 bases from V and 6 bases from J, with 11 bases between. This CDR3 has 14 amino acids. Germline values: CDR1 SGDLS, CDR2 YYNGEE.

The gene calls are TRBV6-5 and TRBJ2-6; D not certain. CDR1 and CDR2 from the germline V gene are MNHEY and SVGAGI. The CDR3 consists of 14 residues. Trimming took off 4 bases at V and 4 bases at J, with 8 bases between the two ends. The CDR3 here is CASSSDRGANVLTF. DNA of the CDR3: TGTGCCAGCAGTTCGGATAGAGGGGCCAACGTCCTGACTTTC.

The J gene is TRBJ1-1, the V gene TRBV6-6; no reliable D call. The CDR3 loop spans 14 amino acids. The V and J ends lost 4 bases and 4 bases respectively, with 13 bases between them. Germline assignment: CDR1 MNHNY and CDR2 SVGAGI (reference sequence). In nucleotides, the CDR3 is TGTGCCAGCAGTTGGGAAACAGCTGGCACTGAAGCTTTCTTT. It specifies CASSWETAGTEAFF.

The J gene is TRBJ1-1, the V gene TRBV7-9; 8 nucleotides match TRBD1. Losses at the gene ends were 5 bases for V and 2 bases for J; bases not matched to a gene: 4. Germline CDR1 is SEHNR and CDR2 is FQNEAQ (reference sequence). The CDR3 covers 14 residues. The CDR3 loop reads CASSRTGGNTEAFF. The DNA for the CDR3 is TGTGCCAGCAGCCGAACAGGGGGTAACACTGAAGCTTTCTTT.

The chain has TRBV6-1 and TRBJ1-1; 8 nucleotides line up with TRBD1. The V gene's germline CDR1 is MNHNS and CDR2 SASEGT. This CDR3 has 14 residues. Losses at the gene ends were 6 bases for V and 2 bases for J; bases not matched to a gene: 5. This CDR3 is CASRPTGENTEAFF. The CDR3 DNA sequence: TGTGCCAGCAGACCGACAGGGGAAAACACTGAAGCTTTCTTT.

The genes are TRBV19 and TRBJ1-2; TRBD1 matches at 9 bases. CDR1 and CDR2 from the germline V gene are LNHDA and SQIVND (reference sequence). CDR3 length: 13 residues. V shed 9 bases and J 1 base; nucleotides not matched to a gene: 3. CDR3 bases: TGTGCCAGCGGGACAGGGCTTAACTATGGCTACACCTTC. Protein: CASGTGLNYGYTF.

With regard to this clone: Different DNA sequences within this sample yield the same CDR3. The V and J genes are TRBV19 and TRBJ2-7, with D perhaps matching TRBD2 (5 bases). V shed 3 bases and J shed 4 bases, with 19 bases lying between them. Germline V lookup: CDR1 LNHDA, CDR2 SQIVND (reference sequence). The CDR3 totals 16 residues. The CDR3 DNA reads as TGTGCCAGTAGTATTAGATCACGGGGAACGGGTTACGAGCAGTACTTC. The encoded protein is CASSIRSRGTGYEQYF.

This clone showed up just a few times. The DNA of the CDR3 is TGTGCCAGCAGTGAACTGAACGAGCAGTACTTC. Translating it yields CASSELNEQYF. The genes are TRBV25-1 and TRBJ2-7; D is unresolved. Germline V gene data show CDR1 as MGHDK and CDR2 as SYGVNS. The CDR3 length is 11 residues. V dropped 2 bases and J dropped 5 bases, with 4 bases sitting between them.

The chain joins TRBV9 to TRBJ1-5, with D perhaps TRBD1 (6 bases). The CDR3 sequence is 14 residues long. CDR1 SGDLS and CDR2 YYNGEE come from the germline V gene. Trimming removed 3 bases at V and 6 bases at J, with 13 bases between. The CDR3 loop reads CASSEKQGSQPQHF. The CDR3 nucleotides read TGTGCCAGCAGCGAGAAACAGGGAAGTCAGCCCCAGCATTTT.

Written as DNA, the CDR3 is TGCAGTGCTCCAGACAGGGATGAGCAGTTCTTC. This encodes CSAPDRDEQFF. The chain is built from TRBV20-1 and TRBJ2-1, with 7 positions matching TRBD1. The V gene end was trimmed by 5 bases and the J gene end by 8 bases; junction bases not matched to a gene: 3. The CDR3 is 11 residues long. Germline V lookup: CDR1 DFQATT, CDR2 SNEGSKA (reference sequence).

This rearrangement joins TRBV7-3 to TRBJ2-3; D call uncertain. Germline CDR1 SGHTA, CDR2 FQGTGA. The CDR3 spans 14 residues. Trimming took 4 bases from V and 0 from J, leaving 8 bases between them. The CDR3 reads CASSSYRSTDTQYF. The CDR3 DNA is TGTGCCAGCAGCTCTTACCGGAGCACAGATACGCAGTATTTT.